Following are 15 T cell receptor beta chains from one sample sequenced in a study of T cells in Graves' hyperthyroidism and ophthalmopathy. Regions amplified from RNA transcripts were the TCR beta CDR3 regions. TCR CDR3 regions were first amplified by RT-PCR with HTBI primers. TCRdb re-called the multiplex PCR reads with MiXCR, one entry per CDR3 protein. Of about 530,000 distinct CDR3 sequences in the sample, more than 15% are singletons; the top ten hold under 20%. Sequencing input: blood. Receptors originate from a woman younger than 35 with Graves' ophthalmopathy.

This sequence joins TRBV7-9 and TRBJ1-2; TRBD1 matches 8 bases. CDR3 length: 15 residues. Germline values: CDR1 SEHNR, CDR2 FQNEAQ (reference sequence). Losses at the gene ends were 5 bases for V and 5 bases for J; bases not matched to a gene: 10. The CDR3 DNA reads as TGTGCCAGCAGCCCCACAGGACAGGGAGGGTATGGCTACACCTTC. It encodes CASSPTGQGGYGYTF.

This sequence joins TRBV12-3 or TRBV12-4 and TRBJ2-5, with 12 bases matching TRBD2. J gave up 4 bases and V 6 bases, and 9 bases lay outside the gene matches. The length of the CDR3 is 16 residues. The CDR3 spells CASRGLAGGPGETQYF. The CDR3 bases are TGTGCCAGCAGGGGCCTAGCGGGAGGGCCGGGAGAGACCCAGTACTTC.

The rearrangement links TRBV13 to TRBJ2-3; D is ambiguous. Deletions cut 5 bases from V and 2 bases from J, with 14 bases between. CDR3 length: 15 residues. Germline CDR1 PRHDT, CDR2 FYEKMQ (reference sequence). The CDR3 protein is CASSQDPEPTDTQYF. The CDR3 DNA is TGTGCCAGCAGCCAAGACCCAGAGCCCACAGATACGCAGTATTTT. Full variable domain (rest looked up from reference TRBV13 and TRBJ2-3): AAGVIQSPRHLIKEKRETATLKCYPIPRHDTVYWYQQGPGQDPQFLISFYEKMQSDKGSIPDRFSAQQFSDYHSELNMSSLELGDSALYFCASSQDPEPTDTQYFGPGTRLTVL.

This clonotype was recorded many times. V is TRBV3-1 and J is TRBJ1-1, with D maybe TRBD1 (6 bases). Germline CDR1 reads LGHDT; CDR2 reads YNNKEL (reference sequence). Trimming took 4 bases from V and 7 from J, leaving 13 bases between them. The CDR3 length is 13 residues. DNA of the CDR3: TGTGCCAGCAGCCCTGGACAGTCCTATGAAGCTTTCTTT. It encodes CASSPGQSYEAFF.

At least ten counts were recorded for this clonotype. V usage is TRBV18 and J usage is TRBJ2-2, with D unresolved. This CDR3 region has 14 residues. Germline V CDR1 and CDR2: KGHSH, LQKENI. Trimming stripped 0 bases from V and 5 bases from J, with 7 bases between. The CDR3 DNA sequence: TGTGCCAGCTCACCACCGGTGGCAACCGGGGAGCTGTTTTTT. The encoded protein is CASSPPVATGELFF.

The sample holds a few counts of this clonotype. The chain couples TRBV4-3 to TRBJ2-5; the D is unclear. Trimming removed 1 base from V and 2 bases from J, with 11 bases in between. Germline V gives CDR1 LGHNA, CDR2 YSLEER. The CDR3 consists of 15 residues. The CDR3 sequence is CASSQGFETQETQYF. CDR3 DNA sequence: TGCGCCAGCAGCCAAGGTTTCGAGACGCAAGAGACCCAGTACTTC.

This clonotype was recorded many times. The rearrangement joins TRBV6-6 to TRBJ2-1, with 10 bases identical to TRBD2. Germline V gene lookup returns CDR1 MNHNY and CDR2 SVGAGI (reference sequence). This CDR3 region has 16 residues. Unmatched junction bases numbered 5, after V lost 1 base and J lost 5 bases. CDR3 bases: TGTGCCAGCAGTTACTTCAGGACTAGCGGCCACAATGAGCAGTTCTTC. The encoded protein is CASSYFRTSGHNEQFF.

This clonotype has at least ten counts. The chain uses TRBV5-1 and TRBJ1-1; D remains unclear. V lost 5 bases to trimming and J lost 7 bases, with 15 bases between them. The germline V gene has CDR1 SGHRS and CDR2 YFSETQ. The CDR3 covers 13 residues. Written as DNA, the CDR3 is TGCGCCAGCAGATTAGCTTCCTCGGGTGAAGCTTTCTTT. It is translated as CASRLASSGEAFF.

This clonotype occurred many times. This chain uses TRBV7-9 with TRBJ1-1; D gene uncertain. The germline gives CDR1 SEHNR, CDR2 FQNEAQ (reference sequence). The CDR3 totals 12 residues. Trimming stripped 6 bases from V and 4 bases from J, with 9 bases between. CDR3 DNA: TGTGCCAGCAGTTTATGGGGCACTGAAGCTTTCTTT. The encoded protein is CASSLWGTEAFF.

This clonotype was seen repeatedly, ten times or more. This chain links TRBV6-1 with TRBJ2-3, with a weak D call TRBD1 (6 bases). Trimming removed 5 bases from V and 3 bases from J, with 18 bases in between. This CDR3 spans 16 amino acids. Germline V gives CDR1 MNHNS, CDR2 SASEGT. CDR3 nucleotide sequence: TGTGCCAGCAGTCCCCAAGGAGTAACAGGGACAGATACGCAGTATTTT. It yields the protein CASSPQGVTGTDTQYF.

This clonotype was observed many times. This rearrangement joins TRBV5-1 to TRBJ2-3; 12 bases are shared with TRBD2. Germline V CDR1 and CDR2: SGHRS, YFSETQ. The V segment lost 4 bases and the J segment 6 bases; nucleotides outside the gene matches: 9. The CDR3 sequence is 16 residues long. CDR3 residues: CASSQRTSGVWDTQYF. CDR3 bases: TGCGCCAGCAGCCAAAGGACTAGCGGGGTATGGGATACGCAGTATTTT.

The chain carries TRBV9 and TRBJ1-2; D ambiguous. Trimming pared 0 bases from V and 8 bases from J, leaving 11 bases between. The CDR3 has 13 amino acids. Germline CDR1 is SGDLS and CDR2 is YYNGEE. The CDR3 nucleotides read TGTGCCAGCAGCGTAGATGAAGGGTTAGGCTACACCTTC. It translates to CASSVDEGLGYTF.

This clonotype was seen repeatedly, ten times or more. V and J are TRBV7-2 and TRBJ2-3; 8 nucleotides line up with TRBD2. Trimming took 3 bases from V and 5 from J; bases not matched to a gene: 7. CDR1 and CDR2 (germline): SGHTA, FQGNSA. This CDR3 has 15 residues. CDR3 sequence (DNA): TGTGCCAGCAGCTTTTGGGCGGGGGGTGTAGATACGCAGTATTTT. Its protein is CASSFWAGGVDTQYF.

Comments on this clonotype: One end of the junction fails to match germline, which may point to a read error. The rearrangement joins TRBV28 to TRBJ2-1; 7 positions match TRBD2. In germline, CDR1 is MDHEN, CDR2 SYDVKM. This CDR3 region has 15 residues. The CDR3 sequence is CASSFGAGEGHEQSF. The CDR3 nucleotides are TGTGCCAGCAGTTTTGGGGCGGGAGAAGGACATGAGCAGTCCTTC.

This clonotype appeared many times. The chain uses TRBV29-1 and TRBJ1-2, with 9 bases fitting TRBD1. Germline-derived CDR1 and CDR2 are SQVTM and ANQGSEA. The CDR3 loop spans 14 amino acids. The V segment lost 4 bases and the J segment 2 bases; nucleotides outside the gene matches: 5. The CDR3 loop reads CSVAGTGRNYGYTF. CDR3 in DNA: TGCAGCGTTGCTGGGACAGGGCGAAACTATGGCTACACCTTC.